Each of the 2 T cell receptor beta chains below was sequenced from the same sample in a study of cytomegalovirus exposure and HLA in healthy donors. Vbeta (60) and Jbeta (13) primers were used in the PCR. Profiled with immunoSEQ multiplex PCR; TCRdb holds only in-frame clones, not every one. This sample has 180,000 or so clones, with 60% to 80% found just once. The sequencing sample was made of PBMCs. These receptors came from a woman in her thirties or forties in good health and CMV-seropositive.

The sample holds a few counts of this clone. This sequence joins TRBV7-3 and TRBJ2-2, with D uncertain. V was clipped by 3 bases and J by 4 bases, with 6 bases between them. This CDR3 has 13 amino acids. Per the germline V gene, CDR1 is SGHTA and CDR2 is FQGTGA. This CDR3 reads CASSFSGTGELFF. CDR3 bases: TGTGCCAGCAGCTTCTCGGGCACCGGGGAGCTGTTTTTT. The full variable domain, in which reference TRBV7-3 and TRBJ2-2 provide the parts outside the CDR3, is GAGVSQTPSNKVTEKGKYVELRCDPISGHTALYWYRQSLGQGPEFLIYFQGTGAADDSGLPNDRFFAVRPEGSVSTLKIQRTERGDSAVYLCASSFSGTGELFFGEGSRLTVL.

The V gene is TRBV19, the J gene TRBJ2-7; 10 positions match TRBD2. The CDR3 is made up of 15 amino acids. Germline trimming cut 2 bases from V and 2 bases from J; bases unmatched to any gene: 3. Per the germline V gene, CDR1 is LNHDA and CDR2 is SQIVND (reference sequence). The CDR3: CASSIRTSGAYEQYF. CDR3 nucleotide sequence: TGTGCCAGTAGTATAAGAACTAGCGGGGCCTACGAGCAGTACTTC.